The 21 T cell receptor beta chains in this list originate from one sample, sequenced in a study of OX40 agonist ivuxolimab in advanced cancers. Some clones are missing from TCRdb's copy, which holds only in-frame ones; the method was immunoSEQ multiplex PCR. The sample carries 90,000 to 120,000 clones, around 90% recorded once. The specimen comprised CD4+ or CD8+ T cells sorted from blood, sampled in a trial of the OX40 agonist ivuxolimab. The receptors here all came from an adult with an advanced solid tumor such as melanoma, head and neck, liver or kidney cancer.

This chain uses TRBV5-4 with TRBJ2-2; 8 positions match TRBD1. The CDR3 is made up of 16 amino acids. Looked up from germline, CDR1 is SGHNT and CDR2 is YYREEE (reference sequence). V lost 3 bases to trimming and J lost 7 bases; unmatched junction nucleotides: 11. The CDR3 protein is CASSYGQGSHGGELFF. As DNA, the CDR3 is TGTGCCAGCAGCTACGGACAGGGCAGCCATGGCGGGGAGCTGTTTTTT. Filled out from reference TRBV5-4 and TRBJ2-2, the complete variable domain reads ETGVTQSPTHLIKTRGQQVTLRCSSQSGHNTVSWYQQALGQGPQFIFQYYREEENGRGNFPPRFSGLQFPNYSSELNVNALELDDSALYLCASSYGQGSHGGELFFGEGSRLTVL.

The CDR3 nucleotides are TGTGCCAGCTCACCACAATATGGGCGACGTACAGATACGCAGTATTTT. Amino acids: CASSPQYGRRTDTQYF. The J gene is TRBJ2-3, the V gene TRBV18, with unresolved D. V shed 1 base and J shed 3 bases, with 14 bases lying between them. Germline values: CDR1 KGHSH, CDR2 LQKENI. The CDR3 runs to 16 residues.

This CDR3 is CASSFQGGLNTEAFF. The CDR3 nucleotides read TGTGCCAGCAGCTTCCAAGGGGGCCTGAACACTGAAGCTTTCTTT. The V gene is TRBV14, the J gene TRBJ1-1; 7 nucleotides align to TRBD1. The CDR3 totals 15 residues. After removal of 5 bases from V and 0 bases from J, the junction contained 6 bases not matched to a gene. Germline V gene sequence: CDR1 SGHDN, CDR2 FVKESK.

The chain carries TRBV21-1 and TRBJ2-2; the table's D call TRBD1 went unverified against the DNA. TRBV21-1 constitutes a pseudogene. The CDR3 has 17 amino acids. CDR3 bases: TGTGCCAGCAGCAAAGCTTGGACAGGGAATTACACCGGGGAGCTGTTTTTT. Protein sequence: CASSKAWTGNYTGELFF.

The chain carries TRBV2 and TRBJ2-1; D is possibly TRBD1 or TRBD2 (5 bases each). This CDR3 spans 15 amino acids. The V end was cut by 6 bases, the J end by 2 bases, with 14 bases between. The V gene's germline CDR1 is SNHLY and CDR2 FYNNEI. In DNA, the CDR3 is TGTGCCAGCAGCTTAGGGACGGTTACCTACAATGAGCAGTTCTTC. It encodes CASSLGTVTYNEQFF.

V gene TRBV27 combines with J gene TRBJ1-3; the D is unclear. This CDR3 spans 17 amino acids. V lost 2 bases to trimming and J lost 2 bases, with 16 bases between them. Per the germline V gene, CDR1 is MNHEY and CDR2 is SMNVEV (reference sequence). Here the CDR3 DNA reads TGTGCCAGCAGTTTACTAGAGGGTGGGTCCACTGGAAACACCATATATTTT. It translates to CASSLLEGGSTGNTIYF.

The chain has TRBV6-5 and TRBJ2-1; D is unclear. The CDR3 sequence is 14 residues long. Germline CDR1 MNHEY, CDR2 SVGAGI. The V end was cut by 2 bases, the J end by 3 bases, with 8 bases between. In DNA form, the CDR3 reads TGTGCCAGCAGTTACAAGGGCCTCTACAATGAGCAGTTCTTC. It yields the protein CASSYKGLYNEQFF.

The chain joins TRBV6-1 to TRBJ1-1; TRBD1 is a possible D gene (5 bases). Per germline, CDR1 MNHNS and CDR2 SASEGT. This CDR3 region has 13 residues. Trimming stripped 6 bases from V and 1 base from J, with 9 bases between. The CDR3 nucleotides read TGTGCCAGCAGCAGGGCTGAGAACACTGAAGCTTTCTTT. Translated: CASSRAENTEAFF.

The chain links TRBV9 to TRBJ2-7; D is unresolved. Germline V gives CDR1 SGDLS, CDR2 YYNGEE. The CDR3 is 12 residues long. The germline V and J ends were trimmed by 0 bases and 3 bases, with 4 bases remaining between them. The DNA of the CDR3 is TGTGCCAGCAGCGTAGTCTACTACGAGCAGTACTTC. Translation: CASSVVYYEQYF. Variable domain in full (rest from reference TRBV9 and TRBJ2-7): DSGVTQTPKHLITATGQRVTLRCSPRSGDLSVYWYQQSLDQGLQFLIQYYNGEERAKGNILERFSAQQFPDLHSELNLSSLELGDSALYFCASSVVYYEQYFGPGTRLTVT.

The V and J genes are TRBV6-6 and TRBJ1-6; possible D gene TRBD1, 5 bases. V shed 0 bases and J shed 9 bases, with 12 bases lying between them. In germline, CDR1 is MNHNY, CDR2 SVGAGI (reference sequence). The CDR3 runs to 15 residues. CDR3 sequence reads: CASSYSRDSSSPLHF. CDR3 bases: TGTGCCAGCAGTTACTCTCGGGACTCGAGTTCACCCCTCCACTTT.

The chain combines TRBV7-3 with TRBJ2-5; 11 positions match TRBD2. The V and J ends lost 5 bases and 4 bases, in that order; junction bases with no gene match: 0. Germline values: CDR1 SGHTA, CDR2 FQGTGA. This CDR3 has 13 amino acids. This chain's CDR3 is CASSLAGGETQYF. Written as DNA, the CDR3 is TGTGCCAGCAGCCTAGCGGGGGGAGAGACCCAGTACTTC. Together with reference TRBV7-3 and TRBJ2-5, the CDR3 gives the full variable domain: GAGVSQTPSNKVTEKGKYVELRCDPISGHTALYWYRQSLGQGPEFLIYFQGTGAADDSGLPNDRFFAVRPEGSVSTLKIQRTERGDSAVYLCASSLAGGETQYFGPGTRLLVL.

This clone was counted only a few times. This chain links TRBV7-8 with TRBJ2-3; 15 positions agree with TRBD2. V was pared by 5 bases and J by 1 base, with 7 bases of the junction left unmatched. This CDR3 has 18 residues. Per the germline V gene, CDR1 is SGHVS and CDR2 is FQNEAQ. CDR3 in DNA: TGTGCCAGCAGCCCAGGACTAGCGGGGGGGCGGCGCACAGATACGCAGTATTTT. Residues: CASSPGLAGGRRTDTQYF. Full variable domain (outside the CDR3, taken from reference TRBV7-8 and TRBJ2-3): GAGVSQSPRYKVAKRGQDVALRCDPISGHVSLFWYQQALGQGPEFLTYFQNEAQLDKSGLPSDRFFAERPEGSVSTLKIQRTQQEDSAVYLCASSPGLAGGRRTDTQYFGPGTRLTVL.

The chain employs TRBV6-1 and TRBJ1-3; D unresolved. CDR1 and CDR2 (germline): MNHNS, SASEGT. V dropped 3 bases and J dropped 4 bases, with 10 bases sitting between them. This CDR3 comprises 14 residues. The CDR3 bases are TGTGCCAGCAGTGAGGTCAGGTCCGGAAACACCATATATTTT. It encodes CASSEVRSGNTIYF.

This chain joins TRBV9 and TRBJ2-7; 9 bases fit TRBD2. The CDR3 has 15 amino acids. Germline V gene sequence: CDR1 SGDLS, CDR2 YYNGEE. Losses at the gene ends were 0 bases for V and 7 bases for J; bases not matched to a gene: 8. CDR3 sequence (DNA): TGTGCCAGCAGCGTAGGGAGCGGGGGGCCTGTGGAGCAGTACTTC. It is translated as CASSVGSGGPVEQYF.

This clone was found a few times. This chain connects TRBV5-3 to TRBJ2-7, with 7 bases lining up with TRBD1. TRBV5-3 is identified as an open reading frame with a role that is uncertain. This CDR3 has 13 residues. After removal of 4 bases from V and 7 bases from J, the junction contained 8 bases not matched to a gene. CDR3 region: CARSKDRVQEQYF. The CDR3 DNA follows: TGTGCCAGAAGCAAAGACAGGGTGCAAGAGCAGTACTTC.

This sequence joins TRBV5-1 and TRBJ2-5, with D uncertain. Trimming removed 0 bases from V and 1 base from J, with 4 bases in between. Germline CDR1 reads SGHRS; CDR2 reads YFSETQ. This CDR3 is 13 amino acids long. CDR3 amino acids: CASSLDLQETQYF. Written as DNA, the CDR3 is TGCGCCAGCAGCTTGGACCTCCAAGAGACCCAGTACTTC. The full variable domain, in which reference TRBV5-1 and TRBJ2-5 provide the parts outside the CDR3, is KAGVTQTPRYLIKTRGQQVTLSCSPISGHRSVSWYQQTPGQGLQFLFEYFSETQRNKGNFPGRFSGRQFSNSRSEMNVSTLELGDSALYLCASSLDLQETQYFGPGTRLLVL.

This chain uses TRBV6-1 with TRBJ1-5; D call uncertain. The V gene lost 7 bases and the J gene lost 2 bases, with 15 bases spanning the gap. This CDR3 is 15 amino acids long. In germline, CDR1 is MNHNS, CDR2 SASEGT. Here the CDR3 reads CASKGHLRGNQPQHF. In nucleotides, the CDR3 is TGTGCCAGCAAAGGTCATCTTAGGGGCAATCAGCCCCAGCATTTT.

A few counts support this clone. V is TRBV5-1 and J is TRBJ1-5, with D unresolved. The CDR3 runs to 12 residues. Germline V gives CDR1 SGHRS, CDR2 YFSETQ. Trimming left V 3 bases short and J 15 bases short, with 16 bases between. This CDR3 reads CASSSSAWWGHF. The CDR3 bases are TGCGCCAGCAGCTCGTCGGCCTGGTGGGGGCATTTT.

The chain uses TRBV6-6 and TRBJ1-1; no clear D. The CDR3 is 12 residues long. Trimming cost V 0 bases and J 6 bases, with 5 bases left between them. CDR1 and CDR2 (germline): MNHNY, SVGAGI (reference sequence). Here the CDR3 reads CASSYSQAEAFF. The DNA of the CDR3 is TGTGCCAGCAGTTACTCCCAGGCTGAAGCTTTCTTT.

V and J are TRBV10-3 and TRBJ1-2; possibly TRBD1 for D (5 bases). The CDR3 length is 15 residues. The V end was cut by 8 bases, the J end by 1 base, with 17 bases between. Germline values: CDR1 ENHRY, CDR2 SYGVKD. In DNA form, the CDR3 reads TGTGCCATCGGACGGTTGGAGGGGATTAACTATGGCTACACCTTC. It encodes CAIGRLEGINYGYTF.

The J gene is TRBJ2-5, the V gene TRBV9, with 8 bases that match TRBD1. V shed 4 bases, J shed 0 bases, and the junction held 8 bases outside the gene matches. Germline CDR1 is SGDLS and CDR2 is YYNGEE. This CDR3 is built from 16 residues. CDR3: CASSPRTGRNQETQYF. The CDR3 nucleotides read TGTGCCAGCAGCCCCCGGACAGGGCGAAACCAAGAGACCCAGTACTTC.